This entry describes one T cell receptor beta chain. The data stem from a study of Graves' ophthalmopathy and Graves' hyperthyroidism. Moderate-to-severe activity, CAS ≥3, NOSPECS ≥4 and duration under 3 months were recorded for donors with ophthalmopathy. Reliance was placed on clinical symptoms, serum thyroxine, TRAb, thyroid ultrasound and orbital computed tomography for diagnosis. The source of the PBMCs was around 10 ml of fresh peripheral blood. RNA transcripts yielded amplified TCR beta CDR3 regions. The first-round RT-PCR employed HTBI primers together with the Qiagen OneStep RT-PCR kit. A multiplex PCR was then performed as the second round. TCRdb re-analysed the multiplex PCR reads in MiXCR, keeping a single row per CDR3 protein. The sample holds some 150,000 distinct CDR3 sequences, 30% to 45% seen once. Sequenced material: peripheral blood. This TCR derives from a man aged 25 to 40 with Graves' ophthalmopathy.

CDR3 sequence: CASSSLKSYEQYF. The CDR3 DNA reads as TGTGCCAGCAGCTCCCTCAAGAGCTACGAGCAGTACTTC. This chain joins TRBV11-2 and TRBJ2-7; D not resolved. Germline CDR1 and CDR2: SGHAT and FQNNGV. Trimming took off 4 bases at V and 3 bases at J, with 10 bases between the two ends. The CDR3 totals 13 residues.